Presented here are 3 T cell receptor beta chains from one specimen sequenced in a study of spatial heterogeneity in lung cancer. TCRdb re-called the 5' RACE reads with MiXCR, one entry per CDR3 protein. The sample contains 6,000 to 7,500 distinct CDR3 sequences, around 15% of which appear only once. Time point meaning: sample taken at primary tumor resection. Whole-study findings and limits: It was found that expanded intratumoral alpha and beta TCR counts tracked tumor mutation counts.

For these receptors, no antigen is known. Material: lung tumor tissue, obtained at surgery. The receptors were gathered from a male donor with early-stage non-small cell lung cancer.

On this clonotype: As an off-target read in a library built for alpha chains, this beta chain has a frequency of little significance. The chain has TRBV13 and TRBJ2-7; possible D gene TRBD2, 5 bases. Per the germline V gene, CDR1 is PRHDT and CDR2 is FYEKMQ (reference sequence). The V gene lost 2 bases and the J gene lost 4 bases, with 9 bases spanning the gap. The CDR3 has 13 amino acids. The CDR3 reads CASSLRGIYEQYF. CDR3 sequence (DNA): TGTGCCAGCAGCTTAAGAGGGATTTACGAGCAGTACTTC.

The table lists this clonotype with many counts. This beta chain lies outside the target of a library built for alpha chains; its clone size means little. The chain carries TRBV3-2 and TRBJ2-3. TRBV3-2 is a pseudogene locus. This CDR3 comprises 13 residues. CDR3 coding DNA: TGTGCCAGCAGCCCGGGGAGCGCAGATACGCAGTATTTT. As protein: CASSPGSADTQYF.

Relative to its sample, this clonotype is medium-sized. The library was designed around alpha chains, so this beta chain is a stray read whose abundance carries little weight. V is TRBV9 and J is TRBJ2-3; tentatively, D is TRBD1 (6 bases). CDR1 is SGDLS and CDR2 is YYNGEE in the germline V gene. The CDR3 runs to 14 residues. Deletions cut 2 bases from V and 5 bases from J, with 12 bases between. CDR3 sequence: CASSVSQGKDTQYF. In DNA, the CDR3 is TGTGCCAGCAGCGTTAGCCAGGGGAAAGATACGCAGTATTTT.